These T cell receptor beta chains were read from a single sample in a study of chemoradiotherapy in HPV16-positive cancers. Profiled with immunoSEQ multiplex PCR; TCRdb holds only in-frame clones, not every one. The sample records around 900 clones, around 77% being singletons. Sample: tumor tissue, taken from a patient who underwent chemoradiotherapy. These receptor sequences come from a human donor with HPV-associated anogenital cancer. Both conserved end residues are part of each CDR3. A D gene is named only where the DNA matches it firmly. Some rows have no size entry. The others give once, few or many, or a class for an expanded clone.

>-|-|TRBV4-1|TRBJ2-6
TGCGCCAGCAGCCACCCGGAAGAGGGGGGAAGGAGAGTCCTGACTTTC
CASSHPEEGGRRVLTF
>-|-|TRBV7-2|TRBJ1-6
TGTGCCAGCAGCTTAGATCCAGCAAATAATTCACCCCTCCACTTT
CASSLDPANNSPLHF
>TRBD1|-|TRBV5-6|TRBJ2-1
TGTGCCAGCAGCTTGCGGACAGGGCTCGGTGAGCAGTTCTTC
CASSLRTGLGEQFF
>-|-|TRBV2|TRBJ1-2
TGTGCCAGCAGTGTAAGAGGTATTGGCTACACCTTC
CASSVRGIGYTF
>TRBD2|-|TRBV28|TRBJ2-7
TGTGCCAGCAGTTGGCGGGAGCCCTACGAGCAGTACTTC
CASSWREPYEQYF
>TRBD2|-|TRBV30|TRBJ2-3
TGTGCCTGGAGTGTACGCGGGAGGGCCCCAGATACGCAGTATTTT
CAWSVRGRAPDTQYF
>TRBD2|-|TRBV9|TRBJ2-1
TGTGCCAGCAGCGCCGGACTAGCGTTTTCCTACAATGAGCAGTTCTTC
CASSAGLAFSYNEQFF
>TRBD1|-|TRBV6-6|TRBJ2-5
TGTGCCAGCAGTTTTTTACAGGGGACCAGAGAGACCCAGTACTTC
CASSFLQGTRETQYF
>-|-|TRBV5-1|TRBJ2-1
TGCGCCAGCAGCCAGTTAGACTATGAGCAGTTCTTC
CASSQLDYEQFF
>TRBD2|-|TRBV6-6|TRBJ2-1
TGTGCCAGCAAGGGCGGGAGGGGAAATGAGCAGTTCTTC
CASKGGRGNEQFF
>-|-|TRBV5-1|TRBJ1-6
TGCGCCAGCAGCTTGGGGGGGAAAGACAATTCACCCCTCCACTTT
CASSLGGKDNSPLHF
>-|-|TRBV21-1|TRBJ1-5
TGTGCCAGCAGCAAGGCCGGAGTCACAAGGACAGGGGCTACCAATCAGCCCCAGCATTTT
CASSKAGVTRTGATNQPQHF
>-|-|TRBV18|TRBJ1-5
TGTGCCAGCTCACCCCGACGTGATCAGCCCCAGCATTTT
CASSPRRDQPQHF
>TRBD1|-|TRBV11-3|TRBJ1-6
TGTGCCAGCAGCTTCCCAGGGGGCGGTTCACCCCTCCACTTT
CASSFPGGGSPLHF
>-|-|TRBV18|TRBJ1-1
TGTGCCAGCTCACCACCGAGATCGGGGGATACTGAAGCTTTCTTT
CASSPPRSGDTEAFF
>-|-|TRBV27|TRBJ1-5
TGTGCCAGCAGTCCTGGAGTGACCAGGCATCAGCCCCAGCATTTT
CASSPGVTRHQPQHF
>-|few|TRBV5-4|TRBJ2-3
TGTGCCAGCAGCTTAGGGTTACCGCGTGGGAGCACAGATACGCAGTATTTT
CASSLGLPRGSTDTQYF
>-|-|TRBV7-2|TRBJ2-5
TGTGCCAGCAGCGCCGGAGAGACCCAGTACTTC
CASSAGETQYF